This TCR beta chain was sequenced during a study of technical replicates of blood from a handful of donors. The CDR3 has 16 amino acids. CDR1 and CDR2 from the germline V gene are SGHAT and FQNNGV. V lost 5 bases and J lost 2, with 19 bases in between. This clone has just one count. Sequencing used immunoSEQ multiplex PCR; TCRdb keeps in-frame clones, though not all of them. There are approximately 70,000 clones in the sample; roughly 89% occur only once, and approximately 0.36% lies in the top ten. The clonotype was recovered from a human donor in good health. The sample taken for sequencing was T cells isolated from PBMCs. The rearrangement joins TRBV11-2 to TRBJ2-7; D possibly corresponds to TRBD2 (5 bases). CDR3 sequence: CASSPIRRVRTYEQYF. DNA of the CDR3: TGTGCCAGCAGCCCTATTAGGCGGGTCCGTACCTACGAGCAGTACTTC.